This entry features one T cell receptor beta chain sequence. TCRdb's table, derived via immunoSEQ multiplex PCR, lists solely in-frame clones and lacks some. The sample lists some 200,000 clones, 79% occurring once. The sample comes from a study of cytotoxic CD8 clonotypes in ibrutinib-treated CLL. The CDR3 totals 17 residues. Germline lookup yields CDR1 MGHDK and CDR2 SYGVNS. Germline trimming cut 4 bases from V and 5 bases from J; bases unmatched to any gene: 12. Material: PBMCs, obtained after 12 months of ibrutinib treatment. The chain joins TRBV25-1 to TRBJ2-5; TRBD2 agrees at 11 bases. The clonotype was recovered from a human donor with chronic lymphocytic leukemia. The CDR3 region is CASSGIPTSGGGETQYF. CDR3 nucleotide sequence: TGTGCCAGCAGTGGCATCCCCACTAGCGGGGGAGGGGAGACCCAGTACTTC.